The rows below give T cell receptor beta chains drawn from one sample of a study of cytomegalovirus exposure and HLA in healthy donors. Clones were sequenced by immunoSEQ multiplex PCR, and TCRdb holds only the in-frame ones, with some missing. Of around 90,000 clones listed, roughly 86% were seen once; the top ten hold around a tenth. The sequenced sample was PBMCs. These receptors were collected from a young man in good health and CMV-seropositive. The CDR3 runs from the conserved cysteine through the conserved F or W. The D gene is left open where the match is weak. Clone size appears in some rows only: once, few, many, or a class for an expanded clone.

CDR3,DNA,D,J,V,size,length
CASSVGQGSYNEQFF,TGCGCCAGCAGCGTAGGACAGGGATCCTACAATGAGCAGTTCTTC,TRBD1,TRBJ2-1,TRBV5-1,once,15
CASNNKKRTSGNNEQFF,TGTGCCAGCAATAATAAAAAAAGGACTAGCGGAAACAATGAGCAGTTCTTC,TRBD2,TRBJ2-1,TRBV28,-,17
CASSLGQNYGYTF,TGTGCCAGCAGCTTAGGTCAGAACTATGGCTACACCTTC,-,TRBJ1-2,TRBV7-9,-,13
CSVGTPGRELFF,TGCAGCGTCGGTACGCCAGGCCGGGAGCTGTTTTTT,-,TRBJ2-2,TRBV29-1,-,12
CASSESISGLAGVLETQYF,TGCGCCAGCAGTGAGTCGATATCGGGACTAGCGGGAGTTTTGGAGACCCAGTACTTC,TRBD2,TRBJ2-5,TRBV10-1,-,19
CASSASGGQPQHF,TGTGCTAGTTCCGCTTCGGGGGGTCAGCCCCAGCATTTT,-,TRBJ1-5,TRBV12-5,-,13
CASSLSGTHNNEQFF,TGTGCCAGCAGTTTATCTGGGACTCATAACAATGAGCAGTTCTTC,-,TRBJ2-1,TRBV27,-,15
CASSQTTRPGPGYTF,TGTGCCAGCAGCCAAACCACAAGGCCAGGTCCTGGCTACACCTTC,-,TRBJ1-2,TRBV14,once,15
CASRLTGYNEQFF,TGTGCCAGCCGATTGACAGGCTACAATGAGCAGTTCTTC,-,TRBJ2-1,TRBV2,-,13
CAISRDRDYGYTF,TGTGCCATCAGCCGGGACAGGGACTATGGCTACACCTTC,TRBD1,TRBJ1-2,TRBV10-3,-,13
CASSRDRLQETQYF,TGTGCCAGTAGTAGGGACAGGCTACAAGAGACCCAGTACTTC,TRBD1,TRBJ2-5,TRBV19,-,14
CASSLGTSGSSEQYF,TGTGCCAGCTCACTAGGGACTAGCGGGAGTTCCGAGCAGTACTTC,TRBD2,TRBJ2-7,TRBV18,-,15
CAWSILTGVASGQYF,TGTGCCTGGAGTATATTAACAGGGGTCGCTTCTGGGCAGTACTTC,TRBD1,TRBJ2-7,TRBV30,once,15
CASRPPAAGINEQFF,TGTGCCAGCAGGCCCCCTGCCGCAGGAATAAATGAGCAGTTCTTC,-,TRBJ2-1,TRBV28,-,15
CASSVREGTEAFF,TGTGCCAGCAGTGTCAGGGAGGGCACTGAAGCTTTCTTT,-,TRBJ1-1,TRBV2,-,13
CASSPNKGLNYGYTF,TGTGCCAGCAGCCCGAATAAGGGACTGAACTATGGCTACACCTTC,-,TRBJ1-2,TRBV25-1,-,15
CASSYTGGVEAFF,TGTGCCAGCAGTTACACAGGGGGAGTTGAAGCTTTCTTT,TRBD1,TRBJ1-1,TRBV6-6,-,13
CASSYLGTENEKLFF,TGTGCCAGCAGTTATCTCGGTACCGAGAATGAAAAACTGTTTTTT,-,TRBJ1-4,TRBV6-5,once,15
CASSLDGGDQPQHF,TGCGCCAGCAGCTTGGACGGGGGGGATCAGCCCCAGCATTTT,-,TRBJ1-5,TRBV5-1,-,14
CASSLTAEYTEAFF,TGTGCCAGCAGCTTGACAGCCGAATACACTGAAGCTTTCTTT,-,TRBJ1-1,TRBV5-5,-,14
CASSSDRVAGYTF,TGTGCCAGCAGCTCGGACAGGGTTGCTGGCTACACCTTC,TRBD1,TRBJ1-2,TRBV7-9,-,13
CASSLWQWANEQYF,TGTGCCAGCAGTTTATGGCAGTGGGCCAACGAGCAGTACTTC,-,TRBJ2-7,TRBV27,-,14
CASSRDGLAGSYYNEQFF,TGTGCCAGCAGCCGAGATGGACTAGCGGGTTCCTATTACAATGAGCAGTTCTTC,TRBD2,TRBJ2-1,TRBV11-2,-,18
CASSSLFSYGEQFF,TGTGCCAGCAGCTCGCTCTTTAGTTACGGGGAGCAGTTCTTC,-,TRBJ2-1,TRBV5-5,-,14
CASSQDLTGGYKQFF,TGTGCCAGCAGCCAAGACCTGACAGGGGGCTACAAGCAGTTCTTC,TRBD1,TRBJ2-1,TRBV4-2,-,15
CASSGTGEVEKLFF,TGTGCCAGCAGTGGGACAGGGGAGGTTGAAAAACTGTTTTTT,TRBD1,TRBJ1-4,TRBV6-1,few,14
CASSPPNSQTSNYGYTF,TGTGCCAGCTCACCACCTAACAGCCAAACATCTAACTATGGCTACACCTTC,-,TRBJ1-2,TRBV18,-,17
CAYQAAGGTDTQYF,TGTGCCTACCAGGCGGCGGGAGGCACAGATACGCAGTATTTT,TRBD2,TRBJ2-3,TRBV30,once,14
CASSPPGTALYDMNTEAFF,TGTGCCAGCTCACCACCGGGGACAGCATTGTATGACATGAACACTGAAGCTTTCTTT,TRBD1,TRBJ1-1,TRBV18,-,19
CASSKKNGASSYEQYF,TGCGCCAGCAGCAAGAAGAATGGGGCCAGCTCCTACGAGCAGTACTTC,-,TRBJ2-7,TRBV4-1,-,16
CAIRRTASSYEQYF,TGTGCCATCAGGAGGACAGCTAGCTCCTACGAGCAGTACTTC,-,TRBJ2-7,TRBV10-3,-,14
CASSLGGSGEAFF,TGCGCCAGCAGCCTTGGAGGATCCGGTGAAGCTTTCTTT,-,TRBJ1-1,TRBV5-1,-,13
CASSPPPGTSGYNEQFF,TGTGCCAGCAGCCCACCGCCCGGGACTAGCGGATACAATGAGCAGTTCTTC,TRBD2,TRBJ2-1,TRBV9,-,17